This T cell receptor beta chain is drawn from a study of cytomegalovirus exposure and HLA in healthy donors. Study-level findings and limits: A further, later analysis showed that HLA-associated TCR beta chains (compared with equally common others) were more clonally expanded. When the data were analyzed later, several of the most significant clusters appeared to be linked to common viral pathogens.

Germline V CDR1 and CDR2: SGHVS, FNYEAQ. Trimming pared 6 bases from V and 7 bases from J, leaving 15 bases between. This CDR3 comprises 13 residues. To note about this clone: The antigen is unknown.

The PCR had 60 Vbeta and 13 Jbeta primers. The repertoire was sequenced with immunoSEQ multiplex PCR; TCRdb's copy has only in-frame clones and lacks some. The sample contains over 100,000 clones, approximately 78% of which appear only once. The donors, nominally healthy at sampling, likely had unrecorded immune exposures. V gene TRBV7-6 combines with J gene TRBJ2-5, with D maybe TRBD1 (5 bases). The source material was PBMCs. The sequence was obtained from a man aged 30 to 39 in good health and CMV-seropositive. DNA of the CDR3: TGTGCCAGCAGATCTGGACACTCGGGGACCCAGTACTTC. Its translation: CASRSGHSGTQYF.